The rows below give T cell receptor beta chains drawn from one sample of a study of T cell repertoires in aging, cancer and after chemotherapy. TCRdb ran MiXCR on the multiplex PCR reads and lists one entry per CDR3 protein. The data contain more than 5,000 distinct CDR3 sequences, under 35% of them singletons. The sample taken for sequencing was blood. The receptor set was obtained from a human donor with a blood cancer. Both conserved end residues are part of each CDR3. Each record gives: CDR3 length, V gene, J gene, D gene, CDR3 protein. D genes are given only for firm matches.

15,TRBV6-5,TRBJ2-1,NA,CASSPAGAGISEQFF
15,TRBV5-6,TRBJ2-1,NA,CASSLIGQFYNEQFF
12,TRBV11-2,TRBJ1-2,NA,CASSLGQRIYTF
13,TRBV24-1,NA,TRBD1,CATGDRYLREQFF
16,TRBV6-2/TRBV6-3,TRBJ2-2,TRBD2,CASSTLAGPTSGELFF
15,TRBV30,TRBJ1-5,NA,CAWSAKGWSNQPQHF
16,TRBV6-1,TRBJ2-2,TRBD1,CASSGTGAPFTGELFF
14,TRBV11-3,TRBJ1-2,TRBD1,CASSPGQVNYGYTF
14,TRBV11-3,TRBJ2-3,NA,CASSLARGTDTQYF
16,TRBV11-3,TRBJ1-3,TRBD1,CASSLGGTGAGNTIYF
14,TRBV14,TRBJ2-2,NA,CASSRLFFTGELFF
19,TRBV19,TRBJ2-2,TRBD2,CASTSLGGASGGYTGELFF
18,TRBV14,TRBJ2-2,NA,CASSQYPPGRGLNGELFF
15,TRBV19,TRBJ2-7,NA,CASSTSGTPYYEQYF